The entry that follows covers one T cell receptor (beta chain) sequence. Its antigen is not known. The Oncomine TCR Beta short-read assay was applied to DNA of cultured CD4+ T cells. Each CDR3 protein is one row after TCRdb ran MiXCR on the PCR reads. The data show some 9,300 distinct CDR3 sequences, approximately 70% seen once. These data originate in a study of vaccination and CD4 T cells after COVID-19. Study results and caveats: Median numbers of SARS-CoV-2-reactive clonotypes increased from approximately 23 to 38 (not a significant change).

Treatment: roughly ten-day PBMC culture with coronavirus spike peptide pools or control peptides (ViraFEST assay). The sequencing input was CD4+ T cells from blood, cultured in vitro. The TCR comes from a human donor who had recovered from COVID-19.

CDR3 in amino acids: CATSTQNTEAFF. The DNA for the CDR3 is TGTGCCACCTCCACACAGAACACTGAAGCTTTCTTT. The rearrangement joins TRBV28 to TRBJ1-1, with no clear D. V shed 10 bases and J shed 1 base, with 10 bases lying between them. From germline, CDR1 is MDHEN and CDR2 SYDVKM. The CDR3 contains 12 residues.